A selection of T cell receptor beta chains follows, all from one sample in a study of cytomegalovirus exposure and HLA in healthy donors. Clones were sequenced by immunoSEQ multiplex PCR, and TCRdb holds only the in-frame ones, with some missing. The repertoire holds 160,000 or so clones, around four fifths seen once, with 9% to 10% in the top ten. The sequenced material came from PBMCs. The receptors here all came from a man aged 18 to 35 in good health and CMV-seropositive. Both conserved end residues are part of each CDR3. A D gene is named only where the DNA matches it firmly. Rows give clone size only sometimes, using once, few, many, or a class for an expanded clone.

j_call: TRBJ1-1
v_call: TRBV13
d_call: TRBD1
clone_size: NA
cdr3_nt: TGTGCCAGCAGCGGGGTATCGGACAGGGGCACTGAAGCTTTCTTT
cdr3_aa: CASSGVSDRGTEAFF

j_call: TRBJ2-1
v_call: TRBV28
d_call: TRBD1
clone_size: NA
cdr3_nt: TGTGCCAGCAGTTTTCGCGGGACAGGGGCGTGGGAGCAGTTCTTC
cdr3_aa: CASSFRGTGAWEQFF

j_call: TRBJ2-3
v_call: TRBV7-9
d_call: NA
clone_size: NA
cdr3_nt: TGTGCCAGCAGCCAGGGTGTAGGGTCCACAGATACGCAGTATTTT
cdr3_aa: CASSQGVGSTDTQYF

j_call: TRBJ1-5
v_call: TRBV4-1
d_call: NA
clone_size: NA
cdr3_nt: TGCGCCAGCGGACACCCCGACGGCAATCAGCCCCAGCATTTT
cdr3_aa: CASGHPDGNQPQHF

j_call: TRBJ1-5
v_call: TRBV2
d_call: NA
clone_size: NA
cdr3_nt: TGTGCCAGCGTGCAGTCCCCCAATCAGCCCCAGCATTTT
cdr3_aa: CASVQSPNQPQHF

j_call: TRBJ1-2
v_call: TRBV7-3
d_call: TRBD1
clone_size: NA
cdr3_nt: TGTGCCAGCAGCTCCGGGACAGGGGATGGCTACACCTTC
cdr3_aa: CASSSGTGDGYTF

j_call: TRBJ1-3
v_call: TRBV19
d_call: NA
clone_size: NA
cdr3_nt: TGTGCCAGTAAGGAGGCGGGCTCTGGAAACACCATATATTTT
cdr3_aa: CASKEAGSGNTIYF

j_call: TRBJ2-3
v_call: TRBV6-1
d_call: NA
clone_size: NA
cdr3_nt: TGTGCCAGCAGTGAAAGGACTGGCACAGATACGCAGTATTTT
cdr3_aa: CASSERTGTDTQYF

j_call: TRBJ2-7
v_call: TRBV9
d_call: NA
clone_size: NA
cdr3_nt: TGTGCCAGCAGCGTAGGGCCAGCGATGGGCGAGCAGTACTTC
cdr3_aa: CASSVGPAMGEQYF

j_call: TRBJ2-5
v_call: TRBV7-9
d_call: NA
clone_size: NA
cdr3_nt: TGTGCCAGCAGCCAATCAGTATTCCAAGAGACCCAGTACTTC
cdr3_aa: CASSQSVFQETQYF

j_call: TRBJ2-3
v_call: TRBV19
d_call: TRBD1
clone_size: NA
cdr3_nt: TGTGCCAGTATCCCCGACAGGGCGACAGATACGCAGTATTTT
cdr3_aa: CASIPDRATDTQYF

j_call: TRBJ2-7
v_call: TRBV6-1
d_call: NA
clone_size: few
cdr3_nt: TGTGCCAGCACCGACAGGATGTACGAGCAGTACTTC
cdr3_aa: CASTDRMYEQYF